These 14 T cell receptor beta chains were all obtained from the same sample, sequenced in a study of T cells after yellow fever vaccination. TCRdb re-derived calls from the 5' RACE reads in MiXCR, one entry per CDR3 protein. The sample lists hundreds of thousands of distinct CDR3 sequences, 20% to 25% occurring once. The starting material was PBMCs, obtained 20 to 25 days after the first yellow fever vaccination. Source of these receptors: a man between 18 and 29 years old who received the YFV17D yellow fever vaccine.

The CDR3 coding sequence is TGCGCCAGCAGTCAACGGGACAGGGCAAACTCTGGGGCCAACGTCCTGACTTTC. Its protein product is CASSQRDRANSGANVLTF. J is TRBJ2-6 and V is TRBV23-1, with TRBD1 matching over 9 bases. TRBV23-1 is filed as an ORF, its function uncertain. The CDR3 length is 18 residues. The ends lost 2 bases at V and 0 bases at J; junction bases unmatched: 5.

At least ten counts were recorded for this clonotype. This chain links TRBV5-1 with TRBJ1-1; a possible D gene is TRBD1 (5 bases). The CDR3 is 13 amino acids. V gave up 4 bases and J gave up 1 base, with 8 bases separating them. CDR1 SGHRS and CDR2 YFSETQ come from the germline V gene. The CDR3 nucleotides read TGCGCCAGCAGCCAAGGGGCGAACACTGAAGCTTTCTTT. Protein sequence: CASSQGANTEAFF.

There are a few counts of this clonotype. V usage is TRBV28 and J usage is TRBJ2-6; 8 nucleotides match TRBD1. Germline V CDR1 and CDR2: MDHEN, SYDVKM. J was trimmed by 0 bases and V by 11 bases; bases with no gene match: 0. The CDR3 spans 13 residues. The CDR3 reads CAGQGSGANVLTF. CDR3 DNA sequence: TGTGCCGGACAGGGCTCTGGGGCCAACGTCCTGACTTTC.

This clonotype turned up a few times. J is TRBJ2-7 and V is TRBV3-1; no clear D gene. The germline CDR1 and CDR2 sequences are LGHDT and YNNKEL (reference sequence). The V and J ends lost 0 bases and 0 bases respectively, with 15 bases between them. The CDR3 is 17 amino acids. The CDR3 spells CASSQEVGRQDSYEQYF. The DNA for the CDR3 is TGTGCCAGCAGCCAAGAGGTTGGGCGGCAGGACTCCTACGAGCAGTACTTC.

CDR3 sequence: CSASGELRYGYTF. As DNA, the CDR3 is TGCAGTGCTAGCGGAGAACTCCGCTATGGCTACACCTTC. The V gene is TRBV20-1, the J gene TRBJ1-2, with D uncertain. The CDR3 consists of 13 residues. CDR1 and CDR2 (germline): DFQATT, SNEGSKA (reference sequence). V was cut by 3 bases and J by 4 bases, with 12 bases left in between.

This clonotype was detected a few times. J is TRBJ2-7 and V is TRBV15, with D perhaps TRBD1 (6 bases). The V gene lost 3 bases and the J gene lost 2 bases, with 8 bases spanning the gap. The CDR3 spans 13 residues. Germline V gene lookup returns CDR1 LNHNV and CDR2 YYDKDF (reference sequence). This chain's CDR3 is CATSRGHTYEQYV. CDR3 bases: TGTGCCACCAGCAGGGGACACACCTACGAGCAGTACGTC.

The chain couples TRBV18 to TRBJ1-2; D remains unclear. The CDR3 contains 16 residues. CDR1 and CDR2 from the germline V gene are KGHSH and LQKENI. V lost 0 bases and J lost 4, with 15 bases in between. CDR3 DNA: TGTGCCAGCTCACCACCCGGACTGGACGGCTTCTATGGCTACACCTTC. This codes for CASSPPGLDGFYGYTF.

The chain combines TRBV5-6 with TRBJ2-7; D is uncertain. V was trimmed by 0 bases and J by 5 bases, leaving 12 bases between them. This CDR3 comprises 14 residues. CDR1 is SGHDT, CDR2 YYEEEE, per germline. CDR3 region: CASSLVYRADEQYF. In DNA form, the CDR3 reads TGTGCCAGCAGCTTGGTCTACCGGGCGGACGAGCAGTACTTC.

Notes on this clonotype: A clone one base away is much larger, so this may be a read error. V usage is TRBV12-3 or TRBV12-4 and J usage is TRBJ2-2; 7 nucleotides line up with TRBD1. This CDR3 is 15 amino acids long. The DNA of the CDR3 is TGTGCCAGCAGTACAAGACAGGGCTACACCGTGGAGCTGTTTTTT. Translating it yields CASSTRQGYTVELFF.

This clonotype was counted between two and nine times. The V gene is TRBV12-3 or TRBV12-4, the J gene TRBJ1-6; D not resolved. The CDR3 loop spans 13 amino acids. Between the trimmed V and J ends, which lost 6 bases and 13 bases, there was a span of 16 bases. CDR3: CASRALVGGPLHF. CDR3 nucleotides: TGTGCCAGCAGGGCCCTCGTGGGTGGGCCCCTCCACTTT.

This chain uses TRBV6-2 or TRBV6-3 with TRBJ2-3, with 9 positions matching TRBD2. Germline V CDR1 and CDR2: MNHEY, SVGEGT. The CDR3 sequence is 16 residues long. The trim removed 5 bases at V and 1 base at J, leaving 7 bases unmatched. This CDR3 is CASSTRGGAGTDTQYF. The CDR3 DNA reads TGTGCCAGCAGTACGCGCGGGGGGGCCGGCACAGATACGCAGTATTTT.

This chain links TRBV4-3 with TRBJ2-1; tentative D call: TRBD2 (5 bases). The CDR3 contains 13 residues. With 3 bases removed from V and 7 bases from J, the gap between germline ends came to 10 bases. Germline V gene data show CDR1 as LGHNA and CDR2 as YSLEER. The DNA of the CDR3 is TGCGCCAGCAGCCATTTGACGGGGAATGAGCAGTTCTTC. Translation: CASSHLTGNEQFF.

The V and J genes are TRBV5-1 and TRBJ2-2; D possibly corresponds to TRBD1 (6 bases). CDR3 length equals 17 residues. Deletions cut 1 base from V and 1 base from J, with 14 bases between. CDR1 SGHRS and CDR2 YFSETQ come from the germline V gene. CDR3 coding DNA: TGCGCCAGCAGCTTGCCGACGCAACAGGGGAACACCGGGGAGCTGTTTTTT. Encoded protein: CASSLPTQQGNTGELFF. Full variable domain (remainder filled in from reference TRBV5-1 and TRBJ2-2): KAGVTQTPRYLIKTRGQQVTLSCSPISGHRSVSWYQQTPGQGLQFLFEYFSETQRNKGNFPGRFSGRQFSNSRSEMNVSTLELGDSALYLCASSLPTQQGNTGELFFGEGSRLTVL.

This clonotype was detected only a few times. V and J are TRBV9 and TRBJ1-6; D perhaps matches TRBD1 (6 bases). CDR3 size: 14 residues. Trimming stripped 2 bases from V and 3 bases from J, with 6 bases between. Looked up from germline, CDR1 is SGDLS and CDR2 is YYNGEE. CDR3 nucleotides: TGTGCCAGCAGCGTCAGGGGCTATAATTCACCCCTCCACTTT. This encodes CASSVRGYNSPLHF.